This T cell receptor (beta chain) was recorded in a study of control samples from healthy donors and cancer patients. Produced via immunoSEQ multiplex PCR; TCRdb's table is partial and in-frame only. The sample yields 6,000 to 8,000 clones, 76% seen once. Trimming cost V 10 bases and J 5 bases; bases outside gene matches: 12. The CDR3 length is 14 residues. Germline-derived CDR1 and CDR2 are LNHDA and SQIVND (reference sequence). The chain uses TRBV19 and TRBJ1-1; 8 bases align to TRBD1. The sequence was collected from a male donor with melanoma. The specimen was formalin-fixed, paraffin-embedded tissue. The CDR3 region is CATDPGGPRTEAFF. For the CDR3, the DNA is TGTGCCACCGATCCAGGGGGCCCGCGGACTGAAGCTTTCTTT.